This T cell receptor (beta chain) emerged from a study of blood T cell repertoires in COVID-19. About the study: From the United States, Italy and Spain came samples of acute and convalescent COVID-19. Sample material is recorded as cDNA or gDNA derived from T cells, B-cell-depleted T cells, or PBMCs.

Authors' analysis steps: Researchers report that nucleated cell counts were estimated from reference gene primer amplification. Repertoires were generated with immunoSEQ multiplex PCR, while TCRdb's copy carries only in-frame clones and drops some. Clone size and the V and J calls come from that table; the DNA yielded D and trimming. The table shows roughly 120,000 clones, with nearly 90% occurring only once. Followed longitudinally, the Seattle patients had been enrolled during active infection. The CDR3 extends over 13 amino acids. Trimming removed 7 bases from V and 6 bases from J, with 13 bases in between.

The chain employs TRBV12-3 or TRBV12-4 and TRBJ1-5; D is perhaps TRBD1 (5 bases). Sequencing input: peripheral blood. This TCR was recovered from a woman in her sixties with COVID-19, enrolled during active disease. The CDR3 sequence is CASTTQGIQPQHF. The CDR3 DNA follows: TGTGCCAGCACTACGCAGGGAATTCAGCCCCAGCATTTT.